This T cell receptor beta chain is from a study of regulatory T cells in long-lasting Graves disease. Study in general: More than 5 years of antithyroid drugs with positive TSH receptor antibodies defined persistent Graves' disease.

Time point noted: persistent/refractory GD, antithyroid drugs over 5 years with positive TRAb. Following extraction of RNA from PBMCs, that RNA was used to make the TCR library. Graves' disease diagnosis relied on American Thyroid Association guidelines. HTBI primers from iRepertoire and Arm-PCR of CDR3 regions yielded the TCR beta libraries. TCRdb re-called the multiplex PCR reads through MiXCR, storing one row per CDR3 protein. The sample holds 310,000 or so distinct CDR3 sequences; less than 20% are singletons and the top ten take just under 30%. Germline V gene lookup returns CDR1 MGHRA and CDR2 YSYEKL. The CDR3 length is 14 residues. The junction had 8 bases not matched to a gene; V was cut back by 5 bases and J by 5 bases.

This sequence originates from a female donor with Graves disease. V usage is TRBV4-1 and J usage is TRBJ1-1; 7 positions agree with TRBD1. This specimen consisted of peripheral blood mononuclear cells (PBMCs), obtained when the disease was refractory, from a patient treated with antithyroid drugs. CDR3 loop: CASSITGTETEAFF. CDR3 nucleotide sequence: TGCGCCAGCAGCATTACCGGGACAGAGACTGAAGCTTTCTTT.